This T cell receptor (beta chain) was profiled in a study of shared clonotypes between healthy human individuals (dated by TCRdb to the early 2020s). About the investigation overall: The cohort comprised a couple of women and a few men aged 18 to 49 years. For each donor, CD4 naive and CD4 memory were each run on three plates, CD8 naive on two plates, and CD8 memory on one plate. Blood TCR repertoires of five healthy adults were deeply sequenced to estimate repertoire size and the extent of clonotype sharing between individuals. Different laboratories and diverse techniques were used to prepare libraries and sequence TCR repertoires, to increase sequencing depth and limit assay-specific biases. Between about 0.9 and 10 billion PBMCs per donor were obtained by leukapheresis.

Study-wide conclusions, independent of this receptor: Pairwise subsampling indicated that sequencing depth was expected to affect the degree of clonotype sharing among donors. Naive subsets generally had larger estimated clonotype richness than memory subsets. Sharing across four donors was observed for approximately 5% of naive CD4, over 3% of naive CD8, 2% to 2.5% of memory CD4, and about 0.4% of memory CD8 clonotypes. Even with the large sequencing depth, rarefaction of the sorted-subset datasets indicated that sequencing was incomplete. Sampling was limited to blood, and TCR repertoires in tissue likely differ from TCR repertoires in blood. Compared with non-shared clonotypes, clonotypes shared by all four sorted-subset donors had higher generation probabilities. The genetic and exposure-history diversity represented was limited by the small number of donors.

Looking up the germline V gene (reference sequence) yields CDR1 GTSNPN and CDR2 SVGIG. The CDR3 goes from the cysteine to the phenylalanine over 12 residues. Of all the DNA, just the CDR3 is kept, 36 bases in frame from base 1. The V end loses 1 base and the J end loses 6 bases, and a stretch of 9 bases separates them. Using the deep immunoSEQ assay, TCR CDR3 regions were amplified from genomic DNA by multiplex PCR. Genomic DNA extracted from each cell subset was distributed evenly over all wells of several immunoSEQ 96-well plates, and each plate served as one replicate. Each replicate PCR for sorted subsets received approximately 200 ng genomic DNA, equal to roughly 30,000 T cell genomes. Purified libraries were quantified with a Qubit 3.0 fluorometer, sized on a Bioanalyzer 2100, and re-quantified with the KAPA Library Quantification kit. Every immunoSEQ 96-well plate was sequenced on a dedicated single-read 150-cycle Illumina NextSeq 550 flow cell. Per the authors' processing: The immunoSEQ output contained only junctional sequences without quality scores, so filtering could not match that applied to full-length reads. Sequences were annotated with PyIR, a Python wrapper for IgBLAST v1.9, using IMGT germline references to assign V/J genes and CDR3. Reads with weak V/J assignments (E-value above 1e-6), missing CDR3, stop codons, out-of-frame junctions, or ambiguous translated residues were removed. V3J clonotypes were defined as sequences sharing the same inferred V gene, J gene, and CDR3 amino acid sequence. Percentage overlap between repertoires was computed as shared unique clonotypes divided by the size of the smaller repertoire. RTK rarefaction, the Chao1 estimator, and Recon v2.1 estimates of unobserved clonotypes were used to assess repertoire richness. Generation probabilities were computed with OLGA for all TCRbeta clonotypes obtained by the gDNA method from several donors. Held by TCRdb, this immuneACCESS table contains in-frame sequences only and omits some clones. Under half of the omission traces to an unresolved V gene where checked; the cause of the rest is unknown. V and J calls plus clone size are reproduced from that table; the DNA served to infer D and trimming. The sample profile shows 2 million to 2.5 million clones; over 85% of them were found once. The ten most abundant clones make up approximately 0.4% of the sample.

Healthy HIV-negative adults with no recently reported acute infections or vaccinations were included as donors. All donors were Caucasian adults living in Nashville, Tennessee, USA. Magnetic negative selection was used to enrich CD4+ T cells, after which naive cells were positively selected on CD45RA and the negative fraction became the memory subset. Blood was obtained by leukapheresis, after which PBMCs were separated by Ficoll-Histopaque density gradient centrifugation and cryopreserved in liquid nitrogen vapor phase. Analytical flow cytometry was used to check the purity and quantity of each magnetically sorted T cell population. From each sorted fraction, genomic DNA was isolated and quantified by UV absorbance on a Nanodrop 2000c. Regarding this clone: There is no known antigen for this receptor. No base quality information exists; no much larger clone differs at one position.

Recombination joined TRBV30 with TRBJ1-1; a tentative D call is TRBD1 (5 bases match). The TCR comes from a man between 18 and 35 years old in good health. Some clones in this sample may be carry-over from other donors' samples. The sequenced sample was naive CD4+ T cells from PBMCs. The sample's cell subset or site, from its label and the paper: CD45RA+ positively selected. The nucleotide sequence reads as follows: TGTGCCTGGAGTGGCCTGACAGCTGAAGCTTTCTTT. Its coded protein is CAWSGLTAEAFF.